Listed below are T cell receptor beta chains from one sample, sequenced in a study of OX40 agonist ivuxolimab in advanced cancers. Sequencing used immunoSEQ multiplex PCR; TCRdb keeps in-frame clones, though not all of them. The sample has around 57,000 clones, just over 85% seen once. Specimen: CD4+ or CD8+ T cells sorted from blood, collected in a trial of the OX40 agonist ivuxolimab. These receptors all stem from an adult with an advanced solid tumor such as melanoma, head and neck, liver or kidney cancer. Each CDR3 is given with its conserved first and last residue. The order of the fields is clone size, J gene, V gene, D gene, CDR3 protein, CDR3 DNA. The D gene is left open where the match is weak. Clone size, where shown, is once, few, many, or a class for clones that have expanded.

abundance: -; j_gene: TRBJ2-2; v_gene: TRBV30; d_gene: -; CDR3aa: CAWSVLGFTGELFF; CDR3nt: TGTGCCTGGAGTGTGCTAGGATTCACCGGGGAGCTGTTTTTT
abundance: -; j_gene: TRBJ1-2; v_gene: TRBV18; d_gene: TRBD1; CDR3aa: CASSSDRVISANYGYTF; CDR3nt: TGTGCCAGCTCATCGGACAGGGTCATTTCCGCTAACTATGGCTACACCTTC
abundance: -; j_gene: TRBJ2-2; v_gene: TRBV6-4; d_gene: -; CDR3aa: CASAANANTGELFF; CDR3nt: TGTGCCAGCGCAGCCAACGCGAACACCGGGGAGCTGTTTTTT
abundance: -; j_gene: TRBJ2-5; v_gene: TRBV29-1; d_gene: TRBD2; CDR3aa: CSVEVAGTSTLIGTQYF; CDR3nt: TGCAGCGTTGAAGTAGCCGGGACTAGCACCTTAATTGGGACCCAGTACTTC
abundance: -; j_gene: TRBJ2-1; v_gene: TRBV5-5; d_gene: -; CDR3aa: CASISRQGNNEQFF; CDR3nt: TGTGCCAGCATTTCCCGCCAGGGAAACAATGAGCAGTTCTTC
abundance: -; j_gene: TRBJ2-2; v_gene: TRBV10-3; d_gene: -; CDR3aa: CAISTNQGNGELFF; CDR3nt: TGTGCCATCAGTACAAACCAGGGGAACGGGGAGCTGTTTTTT
abundance: -; j_gene: TRBJ2-3; v_gene: TRBV5-1; d_gene: -; CDR3aa: CASSREQDTDTQYF; CDR3nt: TGCGCCAGCAGTCGAGAGCAGGACACAGATACGCAGTATTTT
abundance: -; j_gene: TRBJ2-3; v_gene: TRBV7-9; d_gene: TRBD2; CDR3aa: CASIGTSGNADTQYF; CDR3nt: TGTGCCAGCATCGGGACTAGCGGGAACGCAGATACGCAGTATTTT
abundance: -; j_gene: TRBJ2-3; v_gene: TRBV5-4; d_gene: TRBD2; CDR3aa: CASRGGTSGTLSTDTQYF; CDR3nt: TGTGCCAGCAGGGGCGGGACTAGCGGGACTCTAAGCACAGATACGCAGTATTTT
abundance: -; j_gene: TRBJ2-5; v_gene: TRBV27; d_gene: -; CDR3aa: CASSRRTQGPQETQYF; CDR3nt: TGTGCCAGCAGTCGTCGGACGCAGGGGCCCCAAGAGACCCAGTACTTC
abundance: -; j_gene: TRBJ2-5; v_gene: TRBV19; d_gene: TRBD1; CDR3aa: CASSLQGDETQYF; CDR3nt: TGTGCCAGTAGCCTACAGGGGGATGAGACCCAGTACTTC
abundance: -; j_gene: TRBJ1-1; v_gene: TRBV27; d_gene: -; CDR3aa: CASRGITNTEAFF; CDR3nt: TGTGCCAGCAGGGGGATCACGAACACTGAAGCTTTCTTT
abundance: -; j_gene: TRBJ2-1; v_gene: TRBV30; d_gene: -; CDR3aa: CAWRGTGWGNEQFF; CDR3nt: TGTGCCTGGAGGGGCACTGGGTGGGGCAATGAGCAGTTCTTC
abundance: -; j_gene: TRBJ2-3; v_gene: TRBV15; d_gene: -; CDR3aa: CASRAGLLDTQYF; CDR3nt: TGTGCCAGCCGGGCGGGATTGCTAGATACGCAGTATTTT
abundance: -; j_gene: TRBJ2-6; v_gene: TRBV5-1; d_gene: -; CDR3aa: CASSFDFGEVGANVLTF; CDR3nt: TGCGCCAGCAGCTTCGATTTCGGGGAGGTTGGGGCCAACGTCCTGACTTTC
abundance: -; j_gene: TRBJ2-2; v_gene: TRBV5-4; d_gene: -; CDR3aa: CASSFWRQPNTGELFF; CDR3nt: TGTGCCAGCAGCTTTTGGAGACAACCGAACACCGGGGAGCTGTTTTTT
abundance: -; j_gene: TRBJ2-5; v_gene: TRBV27; d_gene: -; CDR3aa: CASSLLGGGGQETQYF; CDR3nt: TGTGCCAGCAGTTTATTAGGGGGAGGGGGGCAAGAGACCCAGTACTTC
abundance: -; j_gene: TRBJ1-2; v_gene: TRBV6-1; d_gene: -; CDR3aa: CASPSPGSGYGYTF; CDR3nt: TGTGCCAGCCCCTCCCCGGGTAGCGGCTATGGCTACACCTTC
abundance: once; j_gene: TRBJ2-7; v_gene: TRBV9; d_gene: -; CDR3aa: CASSPNRDGAYEQYF; CDR3nt: TGTGCCAGCAGCCCAAACCGGGACGGAGCCTACGAGCAGTACTTC
abundance: -; j_gene: TRBJ2-7; v_gene: TRBV6-1; d_gene: TRBD1; CDR3aa: CASRVDRGATYEQYF; CDR3nt: TGTGCCAGCAGGGTTGACAGGGGAGCGACCTACGAGCAGTACTTC
abundance: -; j_gene: TRBJ2-1; v_gene: TRBV28; d_gene: TRBD2; CDR3aa: CASPPAGGPRYNEQFF; CDR3nt: TGTGCCAGCCCGCCAGCGGGAGGGCCTCGTTACAATGAGCAGTTCTTC
abundance: -; j_gene: TRBJ1-1; v_gene: TRBV6-5; d_gene: -; CDR3aa: CASSPRVNTEAFF; CDR3nt: TGTGCCAGCAGTCCCCGCGTGAACACTGAAGCTTTCTTT
abundance: few; j_gene: TRBJ1-2; v_gene: TRBV2; d_gene: -; CDR3aa: CASSESVYYGYTF; CDR3nt: TGTGCCAGCAGTGAATCTGTTTACTATGGCTACACCTTC
abundance: -; j_gene: TRBJ1-2; v_gene: TRBV29-1; d_gene: TRBD1; CDR3aa: CSVERTGGRYGYTF; CDR3nt: TGCAGCGTTGAACGAACAGGGGGCAGGTATGGCTACACCTTC
abundance: -; j_gene: TRBJ2-5; v_gene: TRBV4-1; d_gene: -; CDR3aa: CASSPTPYAETQYF; CDR3nt: TGCGCCAGCAGCCCAACCCCCTATGCCGAGACCCAGTACTTC
abundance: many; j_gene: TRBJ1-2; v_gene: TRBV27; d_gene: -; CDR3aa: CASSPMGYGYTF; CDR3nt: TGTGCCAGCAGCCCTATGGGCTATGGCTACACCTTC
abundance: -; j_gene: TRBJ2-7; v_gene: TRBV7-9; d_gene: TRBD2; CDR3aa: CASSLGLAYEQYF; CDR3nt: TGTGCCAGCAGCTTAGGACTAGCGTACGAGCAGTACTTC
abundance: -; j_gene: TRBJ2-3; v_gene: TRBV5-1; d_gene: -; CDR3aa: CASSWGDSTDTQYF; CDR3nt: TGCGCCAGCAGCTGGGGGGACAGCACAGATACGCAGTATTTT
abundance: -; j_gene: TRBJ1-5; v_gene: TRBV29-1; d_gene: -; CDR3aa: CSVGNSLEQPQHF; CDR3nt: TGCAGCGTTGGGAACAGCTTGGAACAGCCCCAGCATTTT
abundance: -; j_gene: TRBJ1-1; v_gene: TRBV4-1; d_gene: TRBD1; CDR3aa: CASSQASGTGLNTEAFF; CDR3nt: TGCGCCAGCAGCCAAGCATCAGGGACAGGCCTGAACACTGAAGCTTTCTTT
abundance: -; j_gene: TRBJ2-3; v_gene: TRBV15; d_gene: TRBD2; CDR3aa: CATSRGSGGWGTDTQYF; CDR3nt: TGTGCCACCAGCAGAGGTTCGGGAGGGTGGGGCACAGATACGCAGTATTTT
abundance: -; j_gene: TRBJ2-7; v_gene: TRBV5-4; d_gene: -; CDR3aa: CASSLRGSYEQYF; CDR3nt: TGTGCCAGCAGCTTAAGGGGCTCCTACGAGCAGTACTTC
abundance: -; j_gene: TRBJ2-1; v_gene: TRBV6-1; d_gene: -; CDR3aa: CASSELSGFGEQFF; CDR3nt: TGTGCCAGCAGTGAATTGTCTGGGTTCGGTGAGCAGTTCTTC
abundance: -; j_gene: TRBJ2-7; v_gene: TRBV28; d_gene: -; CDR3aa: CASSIGNEQYF; CDR3nt: TGTGCCAGCAGCATCGGTAACGAGCAGTACTTC
abundance: -; j_gene: TRBJ2-5; v_gene: TRBV2; d_gene: TRBD2; CDR3aa: CASSDELAGIETQYF; CDR3nt: TGTGCCAGCAGTGATGAGTTAGCGGGGATAGAGACCCAGTACTTC
abundance: -; j_gene: TRBJ2-1; v_gene: TRBV6-4; d_gene: TRBD2; CDR3aa: CASSPHPPTSGIGNEQFF; CDR3nt: TGTGCCAGCAGTCCCCACCCACCCACTAGCGGGATTGGCAATGAGCAGTTCTTC
abundance: -; j_gene: TRBJ2-3; v_gene: TRBV10-3; d_gene: TRBD1; CDR3aa: CAISLRTGAGTDTQYF; CDR3nt: TGTGCCATCAGCCTTCGGACAGGGGCGGGCACAGATACGCAGTATTTT
abundance: -; j_gene: TRBJ2-3; v_gene: TRBV5-4; d_gene: -; CDR3aa: CASSLGLGRDTQYF; CDR3nt: TGTGCCAGCAGCTTGGGACTAGGGAGAGATACGCAGTATTTT
abundance: -; j_gene: TRBJ2-3; v_gene: TRBV6-5; d_gene: -; CDR3aa: CASNPGDSSTDTQYF; CDR3nt: TGTGCCAGCAACCCAGGGGACTCGAGCACAGATACGCAGTATTTT
abundance: -; j_gene: TRBJ2-7; v_gene: TRBV30; d_gene: -; CDR3aa: CAWSRGYEQYF; CDR3nt: TGTGCCTGGAGTCGGGGGTACGAGCAGTACTTC
abundance: -; j_gene: TRBJ2-3; v_gene: TRBV6-6; d_gene: -; CDR3aa: CASSILGGDTQYF; CDR3nt: -
abundance: -; j_gene: TRBJ2-1; v_gene: TRBV19; d_gene: TRBD1; CDR3aa: CASTRGQGARNEQFF; CDR3nt: TGTGCCAGTACTAGGGGACAGGGGGCGCGAAATGAGCAGTTCTTC
abundance: -; j_gene: TRBJ2-2; v_gene: TRBV28; d_gene: -; CDR3aa: CASSRQVDGELFF; CDR3nt: TGTGCCAGCAGTAGACAGGTGGACGGGGAGCTGTTTTTT
abundance: -; j_gene: TRBJ2-7; v_gene: TRBV18; d_gene: TRBD1; CDR3aa: CASSPGQGAYEQYF; CDR3nt: TGTGCCAGCTCACCAGGACAGGGGGCGTACGAGCAGTACTTC
abundance: -; j_gene: TRBJ2-3; v_gene: TRBV6-1; d_gene: TRBD2; CDR3aa: CASSEGGTRIPYF; CDR3nt: TGTGCCAGCAGTGAAGGAGGGACTAGGATTCCGTATTTT
abundance: -; j_gene: TRBJ1-4; v_gene: TRBV10-2; d_gene: -; CDR3aa: CASSDKTGGDEKLFF; CDR3nt: TGCGCCAGCAGTGATAAGACAGGAGGGGATGAAAAACTGTTTTTT
abundance: -; j_gene: TRBJ1-2; v_gene: TRBV6-1; d_gene: -; CDR3aa: CASKQGDRSGYTF; CDR3nt: TGTGCCAGCAAACAAGGGGACCGCTCGGGCTACACCTTC
abundance: -; j_gene: TRBJ2-5; v_gene: TRBV10-2; d_gene: TRBD2; CDR3aa: CASKETSGNQETQYF; CDR3nt: TGCGCCAGCAAAGAAACTAGCGGTAATCAAGAGACCCAGTACTTC
abundance: few; j_gene: TRBJ1-2; v_gene: TRBV25-1; d_gene: -; CDR3aa: CASSSGWYGYTF; CDR3nt: TGTGCCAGCAGTTCTGGTTGGTATGGCTACACCTTC
abundance: -; j_gene: TRBJ1-4; v_gene: TRBV5-6; d_gene: TRBD1; CDR3aa: CASRPRGPGEKLFF; CDR3nt: TGTGCCAGCAGACCGAGGGGGCCAGGTGAAAAACTGTTTTTT
abundance: once; j_gene: TRBJ2-7; v_gene: TRBV6-1; d_gene: TRBD2; CDR3aa: CASSEGLAGWGEQYF; CDR3nt: TGTGCCAGCAGTGAAGGACTAGCGGGCTGGGGGGAGCAGTACTTC
abundance: -; j_gene: TRBJ2-1; v_gene: TRBV5-5; d_gene: -; CDR3aa: CASSFSRVEQFF; CDR3nt: TGTGCCAGCAGCTTTTCGCGGGTTGAGCAGTTCTTC
abundance: -; j_gene: TRBJ2-7; v_gene: TRBV6-6; d_gene: -; CDR3aa: CASSSFNYEQYF; CDR3nt: TGTGCCAGCAGTTCCTTCAACTACGAGCAGTACTTC
abundance: once; j_gene: TRBJ1-1; v_gene: TRBV7-2; d_gene: TRBD1; CDR3aa: CASSLQGQGTAEAFF; CDR3nt: TGTGCCAGCAGCCTACAGGGACAGGGGACAGCTGAAGCTTTCTTT
abundance: -; j_gene: TRBJ2-3; v_gene: TRBV10-2; d_gene: TRBD2; CDR3aa: CASSEQGLAADTQYF; CDR3nt: TGCGCCAGCAGTGAACAGGGACTAGCAGCAGATACGCAGTATTTT